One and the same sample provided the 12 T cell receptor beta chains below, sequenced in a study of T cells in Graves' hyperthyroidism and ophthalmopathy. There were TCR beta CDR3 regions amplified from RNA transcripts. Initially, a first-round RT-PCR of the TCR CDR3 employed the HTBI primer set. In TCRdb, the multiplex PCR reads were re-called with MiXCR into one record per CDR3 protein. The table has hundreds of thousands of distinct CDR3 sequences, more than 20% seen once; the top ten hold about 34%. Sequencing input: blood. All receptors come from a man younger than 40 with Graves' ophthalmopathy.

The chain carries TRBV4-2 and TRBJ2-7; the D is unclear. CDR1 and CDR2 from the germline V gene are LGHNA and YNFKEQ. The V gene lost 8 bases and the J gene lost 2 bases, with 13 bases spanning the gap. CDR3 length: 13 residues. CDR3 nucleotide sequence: TGTGCCAGCTCGGCGTCGCAGACCTACGAGCAGTACTTC. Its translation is CASSASQTYEQYF.

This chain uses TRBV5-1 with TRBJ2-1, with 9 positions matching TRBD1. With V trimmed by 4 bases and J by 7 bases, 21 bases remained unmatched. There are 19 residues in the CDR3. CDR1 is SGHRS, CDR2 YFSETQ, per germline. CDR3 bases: TGCGCCAGCAGCACAACCGGGACAGGGCCTTTTTTACAAAGAAATGAGCAGTTCTTC. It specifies CASSTTGTGPFLQRNEQFF.

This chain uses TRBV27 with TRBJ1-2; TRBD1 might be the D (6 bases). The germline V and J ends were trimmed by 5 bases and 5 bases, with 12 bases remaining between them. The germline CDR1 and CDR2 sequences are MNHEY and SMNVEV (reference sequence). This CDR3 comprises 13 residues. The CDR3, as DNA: TGTGCCAGCAGTGCAACAGGGAGGTATGGCTACACCTTC. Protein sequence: CASSATGRYGYTF.

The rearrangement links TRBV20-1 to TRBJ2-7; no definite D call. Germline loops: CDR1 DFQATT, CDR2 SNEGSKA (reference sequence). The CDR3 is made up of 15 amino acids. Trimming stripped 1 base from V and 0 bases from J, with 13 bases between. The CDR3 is CSARGKVGSSYEQYF. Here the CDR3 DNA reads TGCAGTGCTAGAGGTAAAGTGGGCAGCTCCTACGAGCAGTACTTC.

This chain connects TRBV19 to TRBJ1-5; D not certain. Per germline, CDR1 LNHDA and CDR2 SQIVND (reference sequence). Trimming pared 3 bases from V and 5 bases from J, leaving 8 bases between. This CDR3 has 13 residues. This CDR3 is CASSIVYDQPQHF. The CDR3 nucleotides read TGTGCCAGTAGTATTGTCTACGATCAGCCCCAGCATTTT.

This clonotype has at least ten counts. The CDR3 DNA reads as TGTGCCAGCAGTAGGCGAGGACGGCAAGAGACCCAGTACTTC. Protein: CASSRRGRQETQYF. This chain uses TRBV6-1 with TRBJ2-5; D gene ambiguous. V was cut by 5 bases and J by 2 bases, with 12 bases left in between. The CDR3 is made up of 14 amino acids. The germline V gene encodes CDR1 MNHNS and CDR2 SASEGT.

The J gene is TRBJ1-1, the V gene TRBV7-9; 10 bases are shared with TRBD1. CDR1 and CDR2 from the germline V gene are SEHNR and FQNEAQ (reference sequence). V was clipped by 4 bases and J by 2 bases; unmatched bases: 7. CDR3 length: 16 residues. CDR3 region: CASSSSRDRGNTEAFF. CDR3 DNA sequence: TGTGCCAGCAGCTCGTCCCGGGACAGGGGCAACACTGAAGCTTTCTTT. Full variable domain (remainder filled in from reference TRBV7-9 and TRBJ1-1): DTGVSQNPRHKITKRGQNVTFRCDPISEHNRLYWYRQTLGQGPEFLTYFQNEAQLEKSRLLSDRFSAERPKGSFSTLEIQRTEQGDSAMYLCASSSSRDRGNTEAFFGQGTRLTVV.

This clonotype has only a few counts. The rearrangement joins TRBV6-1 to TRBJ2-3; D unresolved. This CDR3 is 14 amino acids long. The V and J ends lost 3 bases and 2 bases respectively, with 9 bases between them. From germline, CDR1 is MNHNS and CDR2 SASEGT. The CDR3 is CASSDQTLTDTQYF. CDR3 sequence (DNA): TGTGCCAGCAGTGATCAAACACTCACAGATACGCAGTATTTT.

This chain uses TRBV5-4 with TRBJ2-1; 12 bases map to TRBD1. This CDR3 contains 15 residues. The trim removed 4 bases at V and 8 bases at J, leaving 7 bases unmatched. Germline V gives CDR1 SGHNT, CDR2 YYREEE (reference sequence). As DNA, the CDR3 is TGTGCCAGCAGCCGGGGACAGGGGGCGCCGGATGAGCAGTTCTTC. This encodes CASSRGQGAPDEQFF.

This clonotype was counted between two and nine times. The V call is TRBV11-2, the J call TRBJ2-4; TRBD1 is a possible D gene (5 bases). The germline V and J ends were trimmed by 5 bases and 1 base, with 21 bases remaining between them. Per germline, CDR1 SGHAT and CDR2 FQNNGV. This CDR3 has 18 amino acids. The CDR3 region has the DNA TGTGCCAGCAGCCCTAGATCCATCTTAGGGGTGGCCAAAAACATTCAGTACTTC. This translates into CASSPRSILGVAKNIQYF.

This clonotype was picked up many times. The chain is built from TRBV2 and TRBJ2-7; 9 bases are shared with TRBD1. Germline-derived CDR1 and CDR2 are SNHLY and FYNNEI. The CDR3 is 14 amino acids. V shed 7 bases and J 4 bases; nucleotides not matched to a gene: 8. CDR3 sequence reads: CASNKQGAGYEQYF. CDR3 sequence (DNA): TGTGCCAGCAACAAACAGGGGGCTGGTTACGAGCAGTACTTC.

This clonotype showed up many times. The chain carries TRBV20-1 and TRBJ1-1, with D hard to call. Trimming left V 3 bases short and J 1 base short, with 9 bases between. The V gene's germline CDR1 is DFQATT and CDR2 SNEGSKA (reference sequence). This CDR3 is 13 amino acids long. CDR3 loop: CSARLGPNTEAFF. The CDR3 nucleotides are TGCAGTGCTAGGCTGGGTCCGAACACTGAAGCTTTCTTT.